This record covers a single T cell receptor (beta chain). The antigen remains undetermined. The record originates from a study of early T cells in non-severe SARS-CoV-2 infection. Study-level information: The authors sequenced bulk RNA from unsorted whole blood, leaving chains unpaired. Study observations and caveats: Reliance on VDJdb matching favored anti-spike CD8 responses; private and CD4 specificities were missed.

The CDR3 is 17 amino acids. Germline CDR1 is MGHDK and CDR2 is SYGVNS. The V end was cut by 2 bases, the J end by 5 bases, with 19 bases between. Researchers attached unique molecular identifiers to individual cDNA molecules. TCRdb re-called the 5' RACE reads with MiXCR, one entry per CDR3 protein. In the table there are some 87,000 distinct CDR3 sequences, about 12% of which are singletons. The gene calls are TRBV25-1 and TRBJ1-5; the D gene is possibly TRBD1 (5 bases). Sample: whole blood. The sequence came from an adult who was a healthcare worker with PCR-confirmed SARS-CoV-2 infection or an uninfected control (not recorded which). DNA of the CDR3: TGTGCCAGCAGTGAACATTTGGGGCAGGGAGTGTATCAGCCCCAGCATTTT. Its translation is CASSEHLGQGVYQPQHF.